This entry lists 21 T cell receptor beta chains sequenced from one sample in a study of metastatic and nonmetastatic thyroid tumors. Every patient was untreated before thyroid surgery. TCRdb re-called the PCR reads via MiXCR. The data show tens of thousands of clones, 24% seen once. Sequences were obtained from blood. These receptors were taken from a male donor with papillary thyroid cancer or a benign thyroid nodule (not recorded which). Some clones in this sample may be carry-over from other donors' samples.

This chain links TRBV11-2 with TRBJ2-3; TRBD1 or TRBD2 may be the D gene (5 bases each). CDR1 SGHAT and CDR2 FQNNGV come from the germline V gene. CDR3 length: 17 amino acids. V lost 6 bases, J lost 2 bases, and 21 bases lay in between. This CDR3 reads CASSQNPPGRYTDTQYF. Written as DNA, the CDR3 is TGTGCCAGCAGTCAGAACCCTCCGGGACGCTACACAGATACGCAGTATTTT.

This clone is termed medium-sized. J is TRBJ2-7 and V is TRBV27, with D tentatively TRBD1 (6 bases). From germline, CDR1 is MNHEY and CDR2 SMNVEV (reference sequence). V lost 2 bases, J lost 4 bases, and 15 bases lay in between. The CDR3 spans 15 residues. CDR3 coding DNA: TGTGCCAGCAGTTTAGAATTCGGCAGGGGTTACGAGCAGTACTTC. Its translation is CASSLEFGRGYEQYF.

The rearrangement links TRBV11-2 to TRBJ2-7; no reliable D call. The CDR3 consists of 11 residues. The V end lost 2 bases, the J end lost 9 bases, and 8 bases lay between the germline ends. The germline V gene has CDR1 SGHAT and CDR2 FQNNGV. CDR3 coding DNA: TGTGCCAGCAGCTTATCGTCTCTGCAGTACTTC. Protein product: CASSLSSLQYF.

Many counts were recorded for this clone. V gene TRBV12-3 or TRBV12-4 combines with J gene TRBJ2-4, with 8 bases aligning to TRBD1. This CDR3 contains 17 residues. The ends lost 5 bases at V and 0 bases at J; junction bases unmatched: 9. The CDR3 coding sequence is TGTGCCAGCAGTACCCGGCAGGGGGCTGTAGCCAAAAACATTCAGTACTTC. It yields the protein CASSTRQGAVAKNIQYF.

This clone was seen a handful of times. The DNA for the CDR3 is TGTGCCAGCAGTGACTCCAACAGGGTCGAGCAGTACTTC. Amino acids: CASSDSNRVEQYF. The chain uses TRBV25-1 and TRBJ2-7, with D maybe TRBD1 (6 bases). Germline V gives CDR1 MGHDK, CDR2 SYGVNS. The ends were cut back, 3 bases at V and 6 bases at J, with 12 bases in the middle. This CDR3 is built from 13 residues.

This clone was counted many times. The chain employs TRBV5-8 and TRBJ2-5, with 9 bases identical to TRBD2. Germline assignment: CDR1 SGHTS and CDR2 YDEGEE. This CDR3 comprises 16 residues. Germline trimming cut 0 bases from V and 5 bases from J; bases unmatched to any gene: 8. CDR3 coding DNA: TGTGCCAGCAGCTTGGCGTTAAGCGGGAGGATTGAGACCCAGTACTTC. Residues: CASSLALSGRIETQYF.

The J gene is TRBJ1-1, the V gene TRBV5-1, with 9 nucleotides matching TRBD1. Germline CDR1 reads SGHRS; CDR2 reads YFSETQ. This CDR3 has 13 amino acids. Losses at the gene ends were 3 bases for V and 8 bases for J; bases not matched to a gene: 5. The CDR3 spells CASSYQDRGEAFF. The CDR3 coding sequence is TGCGCCAGCAGCTACCAGGACAGGGGAGAAGCTTTCTTT.

Judged by abundance, this clone is medium-sized. This rearrangement joins TRBV19 to TRBJ1-5; no clear D. The V end was cut by 4 bases, the J end by 2 bases, with 3 bases between. This CDR3 has 12 amino acids. Per germline, CDR1 LNHDA and CDR2 SQIVND (reference sequence). In DNA form, the CDR3 reads TGTGCCAGTAGTAAGGGCAATCAGCCCCAGCATTTT. It encodes CASSKGNQPQHF.

Only a few counts were recorded for this clone. The chain has TRBV6-1 and TRBJ1-2; TRBD1 agrees at 8 bases. The CDR3 loop spans 15 amino acids. The ends lost 0 bases at V and 8 bases at J; junction bases unmatched: 8. CDR1 and CDR2 (germline): MNHNS, SASEGT. CDR3 bases: TGTGCCAGCAGTGAAGCAGCGACAGGGGCGGCGGGCTACACCTTC. Its translation is CASSEAATGAAGYTF.

The chain recombines TRBV30 with TRBJ2-1; the D gene is possibly TRBD2 (6 bases). CDR3 length equals 15 residues. The germline CDR1 and CDR2 sequences are GTSNPN and SVGIG (reference sequence). Trimming took off 2 bases at V and 2 bases at J, with 13 bases between the two ends. CDR3 loop: CAWSPLAEPYNEQFF. In DNA, the CDR3 is TGTGCCTGGAGTCCCTTAGCGGAACCCTACAATGAGCAGTTCTTC. The whole variable domain, filled in from reference TRBV30 and TRBJ2-1, reads SQTIHQWPATLVQPVGSPLSLECTVEGTSNPNLYWYRQAAGRGLQLLFYSVGIGQISSEVPQNLSASRPQDRQFILSSKKLLLSDSGFYLCAWSPLAEPYNEQFFGPGTRLTVL.

This clone was seen repeatedly, ten times or more. The chain employs TRBV10-3 and TRBJ2-3, with 8 bases matching TRBD1. Trimming removed 2 bases from V and 5 bases from J; junction bases left unmatched: 6. This CDR3 is built from 15 residues. CDR1 is ENHRY and CDR2 is SYGVKD in the germline V gene. The CDR3 reads CAISEGQGAIDTQYF. The CDR3 DNA reads as TGTGCCATCAGTGAGGGTCAGGGGGCCATAGATACGCAGTATTTT.

This clone occurred many times. This rearrangement joins TRBV25-1 to TRBJ2-7; either TRBD1 or TRBD2 may fit D (5 bases each). V shed 2 bases and J shed 3 bases, with 17 bases lying between them. This CDR3 spans 16 amino acids. CDR1 MGHDK and CDR2 SYGVNS come from the germline V gene. This chain's CDR3 is CASSERDNWGSYEQYF. The CDR3 nucleotides are TGTGCCAGCAGTGAAAGAGATAATTGGGGGAGCTACGAGCAGTACTTC.

The chain couples TRBV27 to TRBJ2-3; D possibly uses TRBD1 or TRBD2 (5 bases each). This CDR3 comprises 15 residues. V lost 4 bases, J lost 7 bases, and 18 bases lay in between. The germline V gene encodes CDR1 MNHEY and CDR2 SMNVEV (reference sequence). The CDR3 is CASSSGDANTYTQYF. The CDR3, as DNA: TGTGCCAGCAGTTCCGGGGACGCAAACACGTATACGCAGTATTTT.

This clone appeared many times. The chain is built from TRBV6-1 and TRBJ2-1, with 14 nucleotides matching TRBD2. Unmatched junction bases numbered 7, after V lost 3 bases and J lost 9 bases. This CDR3 is built from 16 residues. CDR1 MNHNS and CDR2 SASEGT come from the germline V gene. The CDR3 coding sequence is TGTGCCAGCAGTGACCCGGGACTAGCGGGAGCGAGTGAGCAGTTCTTC. It specifies CASSDPGLAGASEQFF.

The chain joins TRBV7-8 to TRBJ1-4; 8 bases are a match to TRBD1. The V gene end was trimmed by 8 bases and the J gene end by 8 bases; junction bases not matched to a gene: 7. The CDR3 is 13 amino acids. Germline CDR1 is SGHVS and CDR2 is FQNEAQ. The CDR3: CASGQGLREKLFF. The CDR3 DNA sequence: TGTGCCAGCGGACAGGGTTTACGGGAAAAACTGTTTTTT.

The V and J genes are TRBV30 and TRBJ2-2; the D is unclear. Per germline, CDR1 GTSNPN and CDR2 SVGIG (reference sequence). Trimming shortened V by 0 bases and J by 1 base, and 6 bases separated the two germline ends. The CDR3 length is 14 residues. CDR3 DNA: TGTGCCTGGAGTGTATCGGTGAACACCGGGGAGCTGTTTTTT. Its translation is CAWSVSVNTGELFF.

The V gene is TRBV27, the J gene TRBJ1-3; the D is unclear. Germline V gene sequence: CDR1 MNHEY, CDR2 SMNVEV (reference sequence). This CDR3 has 13 amino acids. The germline V and J ends were trimmed by 3 bases and 0 bases, with 3 bases remaining between them. The CDR3, as DNA: TGTGCCAGCAGTTTCAGCTCTGGAAACACCATATATTTT. Its protein product is CASSFSSGNTIYF.

This clone was counted ten times or more. The rearrangement links TRBV6-1 to TRBJ2-2; 11 bases line up with TRBD2. The V segment lost 6 bases and the J segment 0 bases; nucleotides outside the gene matches: 6. The CDR3 runs to 17 residues. Per germline, CDR1 MNHNS and CDR2 SASEGT. In nucleotides, the CDR3 is TGTGCCAGCAGACGGCTAGCGGGAGGCACGAACACCGGGGAGCTGTTTTTT. The encoded protein is CASRRLAGGTNTGELFF.

The CDR3 region is CASSGATTGGNSPLHF. CDR3 DNA sequence: TGTGCCAGCAGTGGGGCTACGACAGGGGGGAATTCACCCCTCCACTTT. The chain links TRBV2 to TRBJ1-6; 9 bases are shared with TRBD1. CDR1 and CDR2 (germline): SNHLY, FYNNEI. The CDR3 loop spans 16 amino acids. Germline trimming cut 4 bases from V and 7 bases from J; bases unmatched to any gene: 8.

This clone was detected only a few times. The chain employs TRBV6-1 and TRBJ2-7; D is possibly TRBD1 (6 bases). The CDR3 contains 12 residues. Germline-derived CDR1 and CDR2 are MNHNS and SASEGT. The V end was cut by 8 bases, the J end by 3 bases, with 11 bases between. This CDR3 reads CASGGQSYEQYF. The CDR3 DNA reads as TGTGCCAGCGGTGGACAGAGCTACGAGCAGTACTTC.

This clone was counted at least ten times. The chain has TRBV7-8 and TRBJ1-1; TRBD1 matches 7 bases. Germline CDR1 SGHVS, CDR2 FQNEAQ. CDR3 length: 13 amino acids. J gave up 6 bases and V 5 bases, and 6 bases lay outside the gene matches. This CDR3 is CASSETGLAEAFF. The CDR3 DNA is TGTGCCAGCAGCGAGACAGGGTTGGCTGAAGCTTTCTTT.